The clone carrying this T cell receptor beta chain was recorded many times. The antigen is not known. V lost 7 bases to trimming and J lost 4 bases, with 11 bases between them. In germline, CDR1 is SQVTM, CDR2 ANQGSEA. There are 11 residues in the CDR3. The TCR beta CDR3 regions underwent amplification from RNA transcripts. RT-PCR in the first round used HTBI primers; a second-round multiplex PCR followed. TCRdb redid the calling of the multiplex PCR reads with MiXCR, one entry per CDR3 protein. In the table there are 560,000 or so distinct CDR3 sequences, roughly 40% of which are singletons. This sample was taken from a study of Graves' ophthalmopathy and Graves' hyperthyroidism. Findings and caveats of the study: The 13-signature model separated ophthalmopathy from stable hyperthyroidism at around 88% sensitivity and 80% to 84% specificity.

Source material: peripheral blood or thyroid tissue (not recorded which). The source is an adult man with Graves' hyperthyroidism. The chain carries TRBV29-1 and TRBJ2-7; D not certain. The CDR3, as DNA: TGCAGCGCCGGGTACTGGTACGAGCAGTACTTC. Translating it yields CSAGYWYEQYF.